Below, one T cell receptor (beta chain) is given with its context. The CDR3 length is 12 residues. CDR1 is SNHLY and CDR2 is FYNNEI in the germline V gene. V lost 11 bases to trimming and J lost 3 bases, with 13 bases between them. This entry is derived from a study of blood T cell repertoires in COVID-19. Study background: T cells, B-cell-depleted T cells, or PBMCs supplied cDNA or gDNA.

Original data processing: From reference gene primer amplification, estimates of nucleated cell counts were derived. TCRdb's copy holds only in-frame clones and misses some; the assay was immunoSEQ multiplex PCR. Clonal size and the V and J genes are those of that table, whereas D and trimming came from the DNA. The table records 200,000 to 250,000 clones, about 91% of them present only once. The sequence was obtained from a woman in her thirties or forties with acute or convalescent COVID-19. Sequencing was performed on peripheral blood. The chain employs TRBV2 and TRBJ1-1; D is uncertain. In nucleotides, the CDR3 is TGTGCCGGCGGCCAGGAGGACACTGAAGCTTTCTTT. This encodes CAGGQEDTEAFF.